This T cell receptor (beta chain) was sequenced for a study of blood T cells in healthy people across ages. Study-level points and caveats: Age brought a roughly linear fall in TCR beta diversity measured per million T cells.

A J-beta primer mix and a sample-barcoded 5' primer were used in a second PCR of roughly 7 to 12 cycles. TCRdb itself ran the 5' RACE reads through MiXCR, one entry per CDR3 protein. The sample includes 380,000 or so distinct CDR3 sequences, 45% to 65% seen only once; the top ten take under 65%. Ten or more counts support this clonotype. Its antigen is currently unknown. This CDR3 is 16 amino acids long. V was pared by 5 bases and J by 9 bases, with 12 bases of the junction left unmatched. The V gene's germline CDR1 is MNHEY and CDR2 SMNVEV (reference sequence). The source of this sequence is a man in his 60s in good health. V is TRBV27 and J is TRBJ1-6, with TRBD1 matching over 8 bases. Sample: blood. CDR3: CASSPQGARRRSPLHF. DNA of the CDR3: TGTGCCAGCAGTCCGCAGGGGGCGCGGAGGCGTTCACCCCTCCACTTT.